Included here is one T cell receptor beta chain sequence, with context. Its antigen is currently unknown. Trimming cost V 6 bases and J 8 bases, with 13 bases left between them. The CDR3 totals 13 residues. Germline V gene lookup returns CDR1 LGHDT and CDR2 YNNKEL (reference sequence). Assay used: immunoSEQ multiplex PCR; TCRdb lists only in-frame clones, some missing. This sample has more than 130,000 clones, with over 75% found just once. The data derive from a study of T cell responses to AZD1222 COVID-19 vaccine. Study conclusions and caveats: Once two AZD1222 doses were given, Spike-specific TCR breadth and depth went up. It was only after the peak T cell response that any repertoires were sampled. Possibly, clonal diversity was underestimated; donors were largely white British and included more females.

This chain uses TRBV3-1 (or the pseudogene TRBV3-2) with TRBJ2-2; D possibly corresponds to TRBD1 (6 bases). The material was peripheral blood, obtained on day 0 of AZD1222 vaccination. This TCR came from an adult in good health. The CDR3 DNA follows: TGTGCCAGCAGGGTCACAGGGTCGGGGGAGCTGTTTTTT. It yields the protein CASRVTGSGELFF.